This is a list of T cell receptor beta chains from one sample in a study of T cells in Graves' hyperthyroidism and ophthalmopathy. TCRdb itself ran the multiplex PCR reads through MiXCR, one entry per CDR3 protein. Of around 530,000 distinct CDR3 sequences in the sample, 17% were seen once. The material sequenced was blood. These receptors were taken from a woman aged 18-30 years with Graves' ophthalmopathy. Both conserved end residues are part of each CDR3. A D gene is named only where the DNA matches it firmly. Expanded clones get a size class; other rows say once, few or many, or leave the size out.

J	size	V	D	CDR3	DNA
TRBJ2-7	many	TRBV3-1	NA	CASSPGGPREQYF	TGTGCCAGCAGCCCCGGGGGACCCCGGGAGCAGTACTTC
TRBJ1-3	few	TRBV4-1	TRBD1	CASSQKGQGAGNTIYF	TGCGCCAGCAGCCAGAAGGGACAGGGCGCTGGAAACACCATATATTTT
TRBJ1-2	few	TRBV7-9	TRBD1	CASSPRTGGANGYTF	TGTGCCAGCAGCCCTAGGACAGGGGGCGCCAATGGCTACACCTTC
TRBJ2-1	few	TRBV20-1	NA	CSARDGARFSSYNEQFF	TGCAGTGCTAGAGATGGGGCACGATTTAGCTCCTACAATGAGCAGTTCTTC
TRBJ1-1	many	TRBV30	NA	CAWSVRRRTEAFF	TGTGCCTGGAGTGTACGCAGGCGGACTGAAGCTTTCTTT
TRBJ1-2	many	TRBV6-1	NA	CASSLQGTYYGYTF	TGTGCCAGCAGTTTACAGGGTACCTACTATGGCTACACCTTC
TRBJ2-3	NA	TRBV20-1	NA	CSASDPLVVADTQYF	TGCAGTGCTTCCGACCCCCTAGTTGTCGCAGATACGCAGTATTTT
TRBJ1-4	many	TRBV30	NA	CAWSVPSEKLFF	TGTGCCTGGAGCGTCCCATCAGAAAAACTGTTTTTT
TRBJ2-1	many	TRBV7-6	TRBD2	CASSLTSGGAVEQFF	TGTGCCAGCAGCTTAACTAGCGGGGGGGCCGTTGAGCAGTTCTTC
TRBJ2-7	many	TRBV18	NA	CASSPPGRPSGEQYF	TGTGCCAGCTCCCCCCCGGGCAGGCCCTCCGGCGAGCAGTACTTC
TRBJ2-3	many	TRBV5-6	NA	CASSLLASAYLTATDTQYF	TGTGCCAGCAGCTTGTTGGCTAGCGCATACCTCACGGCCACAGATACGCAGTATTTT
TRBJ1-3	NA	TRBV3-1	NA	CTSSQGKSGNTIYF	TGTACCAGCAGCCAAGGGAAATCTGGAAACACCATATATTTT
TRBJ1-1	NA	TRBV11-1	NA	CASSPLGFRTEAFF	TGTGCCAGCAGCCCCTTGGGCTTCCGGACTGAAGCTTTCTTT
TRBJ2-4	NA	TRBV6-2/TRBV6-3	TRBD2	CASSYYSGGAAKNIQYF	TGTGCCAGCAGTTACTATAGCGGGGGGGCGGCCAAAAACATTCAGTACTTC
TRBJ1-1	NA	TRBV6-2/TRBV6-3	NA	CASSYVGQNTEAFF	TGTGCCAGCAGTTACGTCGGACAGAACACTGAAGCTTTCTTT
TRBJ2-1	few	TRBV19	TRBD1	CASSIEGTAFNEQFF	TGTGCCAGTAGTATAGAGGGGACAGCTTTCAATGAGCAGTTCTTC
TRBJ2-1	NA	TRBV27	TRBD2	CASSLGSGGTSSYNEQFF	TGTGCCAGCAGTTTAGGTAGCGGGGGGACGAGCTCCTACAATGAGCAGTTCTTC
TRBJ1-5	few	TRBV9	NA	CAIPRGPSNQPQHF	TGTGCCATACCCCGGGGTCCAAGCAATCAGCCCCAGCATTTT
TRBJ1-1	NA	TRBV5-8	NA	CASSHPTANTEAFF	TGTGCCAGCAGCCATCCGACGGCGAACACTGAAGCTTTCTTT
TRBJ2-7	few	TRBV5-1	NA	CASSFRDGGPRTPYEQYF	TGCGCCAGCAGCTTCCGGGACGGGGGACCGCGAACCCCCTACGAGCAGTACTTC
TRBJ2-3	many	TRBV19	NA	CASSLIPGRGTDTQYF	TGTGCCAGTAGCCTTATACCGGGACGGGGCACAGATACGCAGTATTTT
TRBJ1-1	many	TRBV7-9	TRBD1	CASRPPGQEAFF	TGTGCCAGCAGGCCCCCGGGACAGGAAGCTTTCTTT
TRBJ2-3	NA	TRBV5-1	NA	CVSSLASSTDTQYF	TGCGTCAGCAGCTTGGCCTCGAGCACAGATACGCAGTATTTT
TRBJ1-1	NA	TRBV12-3/TRBV12-4	NA	CASSFIGRNTEAFF	TGTGCCAGCAGTTTCATCGGGAGGAACACTGAAGCTTTCTTT
TRBJ2-5	few	TRBV9	TRBD2	CASSVETSGSETQYF	TGTGCCAGCAGCGTAGAGACTAGCGGGAGTGAGACCCAGTACTTC
TRBJ1-2	NA	TRBV10-3	NA	CAISERAADQGYTF	TGTGCCATCAGTGAGAGGGCCGCGGATCAGGGCTACACCTTC
TRBJ2-3	few	TRBV2	TRBD1	CASSEAIGQGAGDTQYF	TGTGCCAGCAGTGAAGCTATAGGACAGGGGGCGGGGGATACGCAGTATTTT
TRBJ1-2	NA	TRBV5-4	TRBD1	CASSAGGEGQANYGYTF	TGTGCCAGCAGCGCAGGGGGAGAGGGTCAGGCTAACTATGGCTACACCTTC
TRBJ2-1	many	TRBV27	TRBD2	CASSMTPGLADYNEQFF	TGTGCCAGCAGTATGACGCCGGGACTAGCGGATTACAATGAGCAGTTCTTC